The rows below give T cell receptor beta chains drawn from one sample of a study of T cell responses to AZD1222 COVID-19 vaccine. Generated by immunoSEQ multiplex PCR, the TCRdb table keeps only in-frame clones and is missing some. This sample has roughly 260,000 clones, with approximately 93% found just once. Specimen: peripheral blood, collected on day 0 of AZD1222 vaccination. The receptors shown here come from an adult in good health. Both conserved end residues are part of each CDR3. Each record gives: J gene, V gene, clone size, D gene, CDR3 DNA, CDR3 protein. A D gene is named only where the DNA matches it firmly. Clone size appears in some rows only: once, few, many, or a class for an expanded clone.

>TRBJ1-1|TRBV9|NA|NA
TGTGCCAGCAGCGTAGGTAGAGGACAGCTGAACACTGAAGCTTTCTTT
CASSVGRGQLNTEAFF
>TRBJ1-2|TRBV28|NA|NA
TGTGCCAGCAGTTTACAACAGTATGGCTACACCTTC
CASSLQQYGYTF
>TRBJ2-7|TRBV7-9|NA|TRBD2
TGTGCCAGCAGCTTCGCGGGGGACTACGAGCAGTACTTC
CASSFAGDYEQYF
>TRBJ1-2|TRBV11-2|NA|TRBD1
TGTGCCAGCAGCTATGAACCCGGGACAGGGTCTGACTACACCTTC
CASSYEPGTGSDYTF
>TRBJ1-3|TRBV3-1/TRBV3-2|NA|NA
TGTGCCAGCAGCCTCCGGACCCGCGTCTCTGGAAACACCATATATTTT
CASSLRTRVSGNTIYF
>TRBJ1-1|TRBV6-1|NA|NA
TGTGCCAGCAGTGAAGGGGGACTTCGGGCTTTCTTT
CASSEGGLRAFF
>TRBJ2-2|TRBV5-4|NA|TRBD1
TGTGCCAGCAGCTCAGGGACAGGGGGAACCGGGGAGCTGTTTTTT
CASSSGTGGTGELFF
>TRBJ2-7|TRBV20-1|NA|TRBD2
TGCAGTGCTAGTGGGGGACTAGCGGGAGGTGCTTCCTACGAGCAGTACTTC
CSASGGLAGGASYEQYF
>TRBJ1-3|TRBV4-3|NA|TRBD1
TGCGCCAGCAGCCAAAGACAGGGCTCTGGAAACACCATATATTTT
CASSQRQGSGNTIYF
>TRBJ2-2|TRBV3-1/TRBV3-2|NA|NA
TGTGCCAGCAGCCAATCCGGGGGGCCCGGGGAGCTGTTTTTT
CASSQSGGPGELFF
>TRBJ1-2|TRBV28|NA|NA
TGTGCCAGCAGTTTTCCTTCGCGACAGATTAGCTATGGCTACACCTTC
CASSFPSRQISYGYTF
>TRBJ2-2|TRBV5-1|once|TRBD1
TGCGCCAGCACCCGGGGAGGACAGGGAACCGGGGAGCTGTTTTTT
CASTRGGQGTGELFF
>TRBJ2-1|TRBV19|NA|NA
TGTGCCAGTAGTATAAGGGGGGTGAATCGCAATGAGCAGTTCTTC
CASSIRGVNRNEQFF
>TRBJ2-7|TRBV19|NA|NA
TGTGCCAGTAGTACCCCCCTAGCGAGAGAGCAGTACTTC
CASSTPLAREQYF
>TRBJ1-1|TRBV27|NA|NA
TGTGCCAGCAGTTTCAGGGGTGACAGCACTGAAGCTTTCTTT
CASSFRGDSTEAFF
>TRBJ1-2|TRBV28|once|NA
TGTGCCACCCGTGAGACAGCCAACTATGGCTACACCTTC
CATRETANYGYTF
>TRBJ1-1|TRBV5-4|NA|NA
TGTGCCAGCAGCCTCCCCGGGGCACCGAACACTGAAGCTTTCTTT
CASSLPGAPNTEAFF
>TRBJ1-3|TRBV3-1/TRBV3-2|NA|NA
TGTGCCAGCAGCCAAGTAGGGGGGTATGGAAACACCATATATTTT
CASSQVGGYGNTIYF
>TRBJ1-2|TRBV6-1|NA|NA
TGTGCCAGCAGTGACCGGGACTGGGGTGGCTACACCTTC
CASSDRDWGGYTF
>TRBJ2-5|TRBV24-1|NA|TRBD1
TGTGCCACCAGTGATTCGTCAGGGGGCGTTTTGGAGACCCAGTACTTC
CATSDSSGGVLETQYF
>TRBJ1-5|TRBV19|NA|NA
TGTGCCAGTACTCTCGGGAATTCTCATCAGCCCCAGCATTTT
CASTLGNSHQPQHF
>TRBJ1-5|TRBV5-5|NA|TRBD1
TGTGCCAGCAGCTTATACAAGGGGGCAGAGAATCAGCCCCAGCATTTT
CASSLYKGAENQPQHF
>TRBJ2-1|TRBV5-4|NA|TRBD2
TGTGCCAGCAGCTCCCTCTCACTAGCGGTATCCTACAATGAGCAGTTCTTC
CASSSLSLAVSYNEQFF
>TRBJ1-6|TRBV19|NA|NA
TGTGCCAGTAGTGAAGGACACCAATATAATTCACCCCTCCACTTT
CASSEGHQYNSPLHF
>TRBJ2-1|TRBV9|NA|NA
TGTGCCAGCAGCGTAGCGGACGGTTACAATGAGCAGTTCTTC
CASSVADGYNEQFF
>TRBJ2-1|TRBV11-2|once|NA
TGTGCCAGCAGCTACGAGAAACTTCCGGGACTCGGGTACAATGAGCAGTTCTTC
CASSYEKLPGLGYNEQFF
>TRBJ1-3|TRBV4-1|NA|NA
TGCGCCAGCAGCCAAGACCCAGGCCGCGGAACTGGAAACACCATATATTTT
CASSQDPGRGTGNTIYF
>TRBJ2-3|TRBV6-6|once|NA
TGTGCCAGCAGTTACGATGGTCATACGCAGTATTTT
CASSYDGHTQYF
>TRBJ2-1|TRBV28|NA|TRBD2
TGTGCCAGCAGTTCCGCGGGACTAGCGAGCAATGAGCAGTTCTTC
CASSSAGLASNEQFF
>TRBJ1-1|TRBV7-6|once|NA
TGTGCCAGCAGCTTGGGCAGAAAAGCTTTCTTT
CASSLGRKAFF
>TRBJ1-1|TRBV6-5|NA|NA
TGTGCCAGCAGGCCCGGCGGGGGGTCCACTGAAGCTTTCTTT
CASRPGGGSTEAFF
>TRBJ2-7|TRBV5-4|NA|NA
TGTGCCAGCAGCTTGAAACAGAATGGCTACGAGCAGTACTTC
CASSLKQNGYEQYF
>TRBJ2-7|TRBV7-9|NA|NA
TGTGCCAGCAGCTTAGAGGACAGCTACGAGCAGTACTTC
CASSLEDSYEQYF